A single sample is the source of the 25 T cell receptor beta chains below, sequenced in a study of T cell changes during pregnancy in multiple sclerosis. Profiling relied on immunoSEQ multiplex PCR, and the TCRdb table lists in-frame clones only, not all of them. The sample has roughly 73,000 clones, approximately 94% seen once. The specimen comprised peripheral blood, sampled in the second trimester of pregnancy. These receptors all come from a female donor in good health, enrolled as a control in a pregnancy study.

Here the CDR3 reads CASSPWDRARGYTF. For the CDR3, the DNA is TGTGCCAGCAGCCCTTGGGACAGGGCGCGAGGCTACACCTTC. The chain employs TRBV11-2 and TRBJ1-2; 9 nucleotides match TRBD1. Germline V gene data show CDR1 as SGHAT and CDR2 as FQNNGV. V lost 5 bases to trimming and J lost 8 bases; unmatched junction nucleotides: 9. The CDR3 contains 14 residues.

V and J are TRBV5-1 and TRBJ1-3; D remains unclear. Germline V gene data show CDR1 as SGHRS and CDR2 as YFSETQ. Trimming removed 1 base at V and 4 bases at J, with 9 bases between. The CDR3 is 14 amino acids. The CDR3 DNA follows: TGCGCCAGCAGCTTGCTAGGAGGGGGAAACACCATATATTTT. This codes for CASSLLGGGNTIYF.

The V gene is TRBV5-4, the J gene TRBJ2-5; 10 bases line up with TRBD2. CDR1 is SGHNT and CDR2 is YYREEE in the germline V gene (reference sequence). Germline trimming cut 8 bases from V and 1 base from J; bases unmatched to any gene: 8. The CDR3 has 15 amino acids. This CDR3 reads CASGPSSGGQETQYF. As DNA, the CDR3 is TGTGCCAGTGGCCCCTCTAGCGGGGGCCAAGAGACCCAGTACTTC.

The chain has TRBV6-1 and TRBJ2-5, with D perhaps matching TRBD2 (7 bases). Trimming shortened V by 2 bases and J by 3 bases, and 10 bases separated the two germline ends. CDR3 length: 14 amino acids. Per germline, CDR1 MNHNS and CDR2 SASEGT. CDR3 region: CASSEREGEETQYF. In nucleotides, the CDR3 is TGTGCCAGCAGTGAAAGGGAGGGGGAAGAGACCCAGTACTTC.

The chain employs TRBV11-3 and TRBJ2-1, with TRBD1 identical over 9 bases. The junction had 7 bases not matched to a gene; V was cut back by 9 bases and J by 7 bases. The germline V gene encodes CDR1 SGHNT and CDR2 YENEEA. The CDR3 contains 13 residues. CDR3 nucleotide sequence: TGTGCCAGTAAGGACAGGGGACGGAATGAGCAGTTCTTC. Translation: CASKDRGRNEQFF.

The gene calls are TRBV19 and TRBJ1-3; possible D gene TRBD1, 5 bases. Germline loops: CDR1 LNHDA, CDR2 SQIVND (reference sequence). V lost 3 bases, J lost 0 bases, and 12 bases lay in between. The CDR3 totals 16 residues. CDR3 sequence (DNA): TGTGCCAGTAGTATTCCGGACACTGTCTCTGGAAACACCATATATTTT. It codes for CASSIPDTVSGNTIYF.

The CDR3 bases are TGTGCCAGCAGCTTGAGCGGATATCAGCCCCAGCATTTT. Residues: CASSLSGYQPQHF. The rearrangement links TRBV7-9 to TRBJ1-5; no firm D call. The CDR3 is 13 amino acids. V was trimmed by 3 bases and J by 5 bases, leaving 8 bases between them. Germline V gene data show CDR1 as SEHNR and CDR2 as FQNEAQ (reference sequence). Complete variable domain (other parts from reference TRBV7-9 and TRBJ1-5): DTGVSQNPRHKITKRGQNVTFRCDPISEHNRLYWYRQTLGQGPEFLTYFQNEAQLEKSRLLSDRFSAERPKGSFSTLEIQRTEQGDSAMYLCASSLSGYQPQHFGDGTRLSIL.

CDR3 loop: CASSFPPGETQYF. CDR3 DNA sequence: TGTGCCAGCAGCTTCCCGCCGGGGGAGACCCAGTACTTC. The genes are TRBV5-4 and TRBJ2-5; a weak D match, TRBD2 (5 bases). The V gene's germline CDR1 is SGHNT and CDR2 YYREEE (reference sequence). This CDR3 region has 13 residues. The V end was cut by 2 bases, the J end by 5 bases, with 10 bases between.

The rearrangement uses TRBV30 and TRBJ1-6, with 7 bases matching TRBD1. This CDR3 region has 12 residues. V was clipped by 7 bases and J by 11 bases; unmatched bases: 8. Germline V gene sequence: CDR1 GTSNPN, CDR2 SVGIG (reference sequence). CDR3 coding DNA: TGTGCCTTTGGGACAGAGATACCACCCCTCCACTTT. This translates into CAFGTEIPPLHF.

Regarding this clone: One end of the junction does not line up with germline, which may come from a read error. The chain carries TRBV19 and TRBJ1-1; D remains unclear. In germline, CDR1 is LNHDA, CDR2 SQIVND (reference sequence). This CDR3 is 14 amino acids long. CDR3 bases: TGTGCCAGTAGTTTAGACGGGGAGGCGACTGAAGCTTTCTTT. Amino acid sequence: CASSLDGEATEAFF.

The rearrangement links TRBV2 to TRBJ1-4; the D is unclear. Deletions cut 2 bases from V and 0 bases from J, with 7 bases between. From germline, CDR1 is SNHLY and CDR2 FYNNEI. The CDR3 has 15 amino acids. CDR3 nucleotide sequence: TGTGCCAGCAGTGAAACTAGCGCAACTAATGAAAAACTGTTTTTT. Encoded protein: CASSETSATNEKLFF.

This clone was detected only once. The chain is built from TRBV5-1 and TRBJ2-3; 9 nucleotides line up with TRBD2. The CDR3 extends over 15 amino acids. The J segment lost 1 base and the V segment lost 5 bases, leaving 5 bases of the junction unmatched. Germline V gene sequence: CDR1 SGHRS, CDR2 YFSETQ. CDR3 nucleotide sequence: TGCGCCAGCAGGCCGACTAGCGGTGGCACAGATACGCAGTATTTT. Encoded protein: CASRPTSGGTDTQYF.

The chain couples TRBV7-2 to TRBJ1-5; 9 nucleotides agree with TRBD1. Germline V gene lookup returns CDR1 SGHTA and CDR2 FQGNSA. The CDR3 contains 13 residues. The J segment lost 5 bases and the V segment lost 4 bases, leaving 0 bases of the junction unmatched. The CDR3 sequence is CASSWDRDQPQHF. DNA for the CDR3: TGTGCCAGCAGCTGGGACAGGGATCAGCCCCAGCATTTT.

The sample holds a few counts of this clone. J is TRBJ2-4 and V is TRBV28; D is possibly TRBD2 (5 bases). CDR1 and CDR2 from the germline V gene are MDHEN and SYDVKM. Trimming cost V 6 bases and J 8 bases, with 17 bases left between them. This CDR3 comprises 14 residues. As DNA, the CDR3 is TGTGCCAGCAGCCCCACTCAAACGGAGGACATTCAGTACTTC. Translating gives CASSPTQTEDIQYF.

V usage is TRBV6-5 and J usage is TRBJ1-1; D is unresolved. This CDR3 is 13 amino acids long. Germline-derived CDR1 and CDR2 are MNHEY and SVGAGI. Between the trimmed V and J ends, which lost 5 bases and 1 base, there was a span of 8 bases. As DNA, the CDR3 is TGTGCCAGCAGTCCCTTCCCGAACACTGAAGCTTTCTTT. Amino acid sequence: CASSPFPNTEAFF.

The chain links TRBV7-2 to TRBJ2-7, with TRBD1 identical over 9 bases. The CDR3 contains 15 residues. CDR1 and CDR2 (germline): SGHTA, FQGNSA. V trimming: 5 bases; J trimming: 3 bases; junction bases outside the gene matches: 8. The CDR3 spells CASSPSGTGLYEQYF. In DNA, the CDR3 is TGTGCCAGCAGCCCTTCCGGGACAGGGCTCTACGAGCAGTACTTC. The entire variable domain, with the rest obtained from reference TRBV7-2 and TRBJ2-7, is as follows: GAGVSQSPSNKVTEKGKDVELRCDPISGHTALYWYRQSLGQGLEFLIYFQGNSAPDKSGLPSDRFSAERTGGSVSTLTIQRTQQEDSAVYLCASSPSGTGLYEQYFGPGTRLTVT.

The chain links TRBV9 to TRBJ1-2; no definite D call. The CDR3 runs to 14 residues. V was clipped by 1 base and J by 2 bases, with 9 bases between them. Germline-derived CDR1 and CDR2 are SGDLS and YYNGEE. In nucleotides, the CDR3 is TGTGCCAGCAGCGTACGGACGGGAAACTATGGCTACACCTTC. It is translated as CASSVRTGNYGYTF.

This clone appeared a few times. The genes are TRBV4-1 and TRBJ1-6; TRBD1 matches at 7 bases. This CDR3 contains 14 residues. With 5 bases clipped from V and 9 bases from J, the junction kept 7 bases outside the gene matches. CDR1 and CDR2 (germline): MGHRA, YSYEKL. The chain's CDR3 is CASSFRQGGSPLHF. The CDR3 DNA follows: TGCGCCAGCAGCTTTCGACAGGGTGGTTCACCCCTCCACTTT.

The chain links TRBV5-6 to TRBJ2-5, with D hard to call. The ends were cut back, 2 bases at V and 3 bases at J, with 2 bases in the middle. The CDR3 has 11 residues. Per the germline V gene, CDR1 is SGHDT and CDR2 is YYEEEE. CDR3 in DNA: TGTGCCAGCAGCTTCGAAGAGACCCAGTACTTC. Protein sequence: CASSFEETQYF. Full variable domain (missing parts from reference TRBV5-6 and TRBJ2-5): DAGVTQSPTHLIKTRGQQVTLRCSPKSGHDTVSWYQQALGQGPQFIFQYYEEEERQRGNFPDRFSGHQFPNYSSELNVNALLLGDSALYLCASSFEETQYFGPGTRLLVL.

This chain connects TRBV28 to TRBJ1-1, with 10 bases lining up with TRBD1. Germline V lookup: CDR1 MDHEN, CDR2 SYDVKM. Trimming cost V 8 bases and J 2 bases; bases outside gene matches: 8. The length of the CDR3 is 15 residues. The CDR3 DNA reads TGTGCCAGCGCCGGGACAGGGGAGAGAAACACTGAAGCTTTCTTT. Amino acids: CASAGTGERNTEAFF.

This chain links TRBV19 with TRBJ1-2; D gene unclear. Germline V gene lookup returns CDR1 LNHDA and CDR2 SQIVND (reference sequence). The CDR3 runs to 13 residues. The V end was cut by 5 bases, the J end by 4 bases, with 11 bases between. The DNA for the CDR3 is TGTGCCAGTAGTCCCGGGAGAGCCTATGGCTACACCTTC. Protein: CASSPGRAYGYTF.

The chain combines TRBV4-2 with TRBJ1-4; TRBD1 agrees at 7 bases. Looked up from germline, CDR1 is LGHNA and CDR2 is YNFKEQ. V lost 1 base and J lost 3; bases outside the gene matches: 2. The CDR3 is 15 amino acids. The CDR3: CASSQGDRANEKLFF. The CDR3 region has the DNA TGTGCCAGCAGCCAAGGGGACAGAGCTAATGAAAAACTGTTTTTT.

This chain joins TRBV27 and TRBJ1-2, with 10 bases aligning to TRBD1. The CDR3 is 14 residues long. Germline CDR1 is MNHEY and CDR2 is SMNVEV (reference sequence). V was clipped by 9 bases and J by 1 base; unmatched bases: 5. The CDR3 loop is CASTGQGINYGYTF. The CDR3 nucleotides read TGTGCCAGTACGGGACAGGGGATTAACTATGGCTACACCTTC.

Written as DNA, the CDR3 is TGTGCCAGCAGCTTGGCTCGGGACAGTCTCTACGGTGGTAAAAACATTCAGTACTTC. The encoded protein is CASSLARDSLYGGKNIQYF. The chain joins TRBV5-6 to TRBJ2-4; 7 positions match TRBD1. V lost 0 bases, J lost 4 bases, and 16 bases stayed unmatched. The CDR3 is 19 amino acids. Germline CDR1 SGHDT, CDR2 YYEEEE.

The chain joins TRBV5-4 to TRBJ2-5; maybe TRBD2 (6 bases). Trimming shortened V by 4 bases and J by 2 bases, and 12 bases separated the two germline ends. Per the germline V gene, CDR1 is SGHNT and CDR2 is YYREEE (reference sequence). The CDR3 sequence is 14 residues long. CDR3 sequence reads: CASSVRGDQETQYF. DNA for the CDR3: TGTGCCAGCAGCGTCCGCGGGGATCAAGAGACCCAGTACTTC.